The clone carrying this T cell receptor beta chain was found a few times. Sequencing used immunoSEQ multiplex PCR; TCRdb keeps in-frame clones, though not all of them. Seen here are 250,000 to 350,000 clones, about 90% observed once, and the top ten hold roughly 5.2%. The CDR3 covers 13 residues. Per the germline V gene, CDR1 is SNHLY and CDR2 is FYNNEI. V shed 4 bases and J shed 8 bases, with 11 bases lying between them. These data are taken from a study of blood T cell repertoires in COVID-19. Study as a whole: COVID-19 samples from acute and convalescent phases originated in the United States, Italy and Spain.

Assignments of participants to cohorts depended upon their own reported clinical history. Two negative PCRs, clearance, or symptom resolution were required of recovered Cohort 3 donors. The clonotype originates from a woman aged 25 to 45 who had recovered from COVID-19. The chain recombines TRBV2 with TRBJ1-4; D is uncertain. The sample taken for sequencing was PBMCs or T cells enriched from blood (not recorded which). CDR3 loop: CASSVEGSEKLFF. CDR3 sequence (DNA): TGTGCCAGCAGTGTCGAGGGTAGCGAAAAACTGTTTTTT.